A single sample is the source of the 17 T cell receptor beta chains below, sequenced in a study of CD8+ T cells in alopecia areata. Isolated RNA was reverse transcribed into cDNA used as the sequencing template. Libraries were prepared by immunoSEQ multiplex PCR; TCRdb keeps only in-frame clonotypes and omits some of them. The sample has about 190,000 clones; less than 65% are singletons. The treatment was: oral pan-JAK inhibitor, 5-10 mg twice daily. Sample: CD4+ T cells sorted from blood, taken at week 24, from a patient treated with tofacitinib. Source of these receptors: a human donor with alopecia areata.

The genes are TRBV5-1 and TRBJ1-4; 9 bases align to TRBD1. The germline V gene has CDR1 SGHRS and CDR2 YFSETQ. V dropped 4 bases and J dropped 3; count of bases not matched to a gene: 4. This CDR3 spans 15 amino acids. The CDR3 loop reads CASSTYRGPNEKLFF. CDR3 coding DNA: TGCGCCAGCAGCACGTACAGGGGGCCTAATGAAAAACTGTTTTTT. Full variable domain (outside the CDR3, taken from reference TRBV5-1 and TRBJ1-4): KAGVTQTPRYLIKTRGQQVTLSCSPISGHRSVSWYQQTPGQGLQFLFEYFSETQRNKGNFPGRFSGRQFSNSRSEMNVSTLELGDSALYLCASSTYRGPNEKLFFGSGTQLSVL.

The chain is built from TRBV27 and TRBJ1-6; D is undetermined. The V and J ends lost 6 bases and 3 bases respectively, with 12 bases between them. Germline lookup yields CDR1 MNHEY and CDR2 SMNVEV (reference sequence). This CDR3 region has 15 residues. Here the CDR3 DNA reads TGTGCCAGCAGCTCAAAACAGAGCTATAATTCACCCCTCCACTTT. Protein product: CASSSKQSYNSPLHF.

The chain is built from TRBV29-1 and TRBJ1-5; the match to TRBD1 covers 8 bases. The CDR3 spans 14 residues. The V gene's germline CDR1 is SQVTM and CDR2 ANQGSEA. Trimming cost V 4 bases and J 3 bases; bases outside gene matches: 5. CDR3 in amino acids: CSVGDRGPNQPQHF. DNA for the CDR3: TGCAGCGTTGGAGACAGGGGACCCAATCAGCCCCAGCATTTT.

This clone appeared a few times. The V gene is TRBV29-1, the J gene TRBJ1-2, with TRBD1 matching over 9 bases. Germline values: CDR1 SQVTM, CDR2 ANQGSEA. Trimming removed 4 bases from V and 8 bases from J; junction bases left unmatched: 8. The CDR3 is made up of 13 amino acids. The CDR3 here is CSVVGQGLEGYTF. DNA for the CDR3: TGCAGCGTTGTGGGACAGGGCCTTGAAGGCTACACCTTC.

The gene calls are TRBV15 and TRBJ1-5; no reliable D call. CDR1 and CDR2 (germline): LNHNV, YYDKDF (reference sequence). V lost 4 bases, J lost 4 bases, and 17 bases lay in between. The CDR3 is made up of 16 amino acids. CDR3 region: CATSTRRAVENQPQHF. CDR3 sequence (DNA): TGTGCCACCAGCACTCGTCGGGCCGTCGAGAATCAGCCCCAGCATTTT.

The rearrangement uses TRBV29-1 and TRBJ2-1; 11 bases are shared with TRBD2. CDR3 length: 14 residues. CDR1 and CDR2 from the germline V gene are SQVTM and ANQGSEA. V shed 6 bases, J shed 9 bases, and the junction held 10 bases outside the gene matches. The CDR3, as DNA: TGCAGCGTCCATATAGCGGGGGGGCGTACTGAGCAGTTCTTC. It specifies CSVHIAGGRTEQFF.

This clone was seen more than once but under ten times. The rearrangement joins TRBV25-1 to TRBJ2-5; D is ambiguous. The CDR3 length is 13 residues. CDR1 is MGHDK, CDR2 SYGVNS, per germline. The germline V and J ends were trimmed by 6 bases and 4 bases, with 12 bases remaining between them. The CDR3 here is CASRGVRRETQYF. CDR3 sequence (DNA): TGTGCCAGCAGGGGCGTCCGACGAGAGACCCAGTACTTC. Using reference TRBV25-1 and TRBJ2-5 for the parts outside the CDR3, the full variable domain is EADIYQTPRYLVIGTGKKITLECSQTMGHDKMYWYQQDPGMELHLIHYSYGVNSTEKGDLSSESTVSRIRTEHFPLTLESARPSHTSQYLCASRGVRRETQYFGPGTRLLVL.

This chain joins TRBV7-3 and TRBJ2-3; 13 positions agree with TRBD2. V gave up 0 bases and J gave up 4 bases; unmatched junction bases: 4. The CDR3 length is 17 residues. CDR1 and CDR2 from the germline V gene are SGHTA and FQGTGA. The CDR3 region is CASSLTGLAGNADTQYF. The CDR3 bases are TGTGCCAGCAGCTTAACGGGACTAGCGGGGAACGCAGATACGCAGTATTTT.

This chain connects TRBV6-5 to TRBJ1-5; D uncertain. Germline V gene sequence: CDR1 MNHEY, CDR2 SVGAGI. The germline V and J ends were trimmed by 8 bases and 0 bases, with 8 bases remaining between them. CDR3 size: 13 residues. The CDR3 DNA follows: TGTGCCAGCGGGCAGACTAGCAATCAGCCCCAGCATTTT. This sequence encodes CASGQTSNQPQHF.

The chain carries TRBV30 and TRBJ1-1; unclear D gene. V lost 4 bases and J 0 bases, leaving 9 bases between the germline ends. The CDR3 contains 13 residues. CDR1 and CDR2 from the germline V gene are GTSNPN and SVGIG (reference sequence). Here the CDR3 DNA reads TGTGCCTGGACTGTTTTCATGAACACTGAAGCTTTCTTT. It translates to CAWTVFMNTEAFF.

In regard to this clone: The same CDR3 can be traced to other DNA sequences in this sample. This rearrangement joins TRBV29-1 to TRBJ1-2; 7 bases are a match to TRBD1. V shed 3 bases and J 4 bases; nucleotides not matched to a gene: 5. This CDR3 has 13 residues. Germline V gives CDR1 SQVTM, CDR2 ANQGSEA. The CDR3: CSVEVPGGYGYTF. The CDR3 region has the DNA TGCAGCGTTGAGGTTCCAGGGGGCTATGGCTACACCTTC.

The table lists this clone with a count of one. This CDR3 is CAWSRNRGTEAFF. For the CDR3, the DNA is TGTGCCTGGAGTCGAAACAGGGGCACTGAAGCTTTCTTT. The chain joins TRBV30 to TRBJ1-1; TRBD1 agrees at 7 bases. J gave up 4 bases and V 2 bases, and 4 bases lay outside the gene matches. In germline, CDR1 is GTSNPN, CDR2 SVGIG (reference sequence). CDR3 length: 13 residues.

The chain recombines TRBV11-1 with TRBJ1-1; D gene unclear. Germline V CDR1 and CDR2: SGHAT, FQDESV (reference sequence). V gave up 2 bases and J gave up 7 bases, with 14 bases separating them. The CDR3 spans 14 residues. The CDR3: CASSLSGRYIEAFF. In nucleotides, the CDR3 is TGTGCCAGCAGCTTATCTGGCCGGTACATTGAAGCTTTCTTT.

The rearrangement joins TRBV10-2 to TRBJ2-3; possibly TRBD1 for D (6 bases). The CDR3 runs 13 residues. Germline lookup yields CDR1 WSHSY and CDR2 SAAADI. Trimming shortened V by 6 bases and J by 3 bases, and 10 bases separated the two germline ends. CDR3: CASRGQTTDTQYF. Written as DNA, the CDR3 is TGCGCCAGCAGAGGACAGACAACAGATACGCAGTATTTT.

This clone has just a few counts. CDR3 residues: CASSALVGGNTEAFF. In DNA form, the CDR3 reads TGTGCCAGCAGTGCATTAGTCGGAGGGAACACTGAAGCTTTCTTT. V gene TRBV6-1 combines with J gene TRBJ1-1; D gene uncertain. Germline V CDR1 and CDR2: MNHNS, SASEGT. With 4 bases removed from V and 1 base from J, the gap between germline ends came to 13 bases. The CDR3 is made up of 15 amino acids.

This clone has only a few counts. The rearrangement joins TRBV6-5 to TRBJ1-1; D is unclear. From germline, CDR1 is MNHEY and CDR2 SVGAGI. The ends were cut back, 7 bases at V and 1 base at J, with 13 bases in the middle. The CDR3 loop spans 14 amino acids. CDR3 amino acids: CASKTPNPNTEAFF. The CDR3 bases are TGTGCCAGCAAGACACCAAACCCGAACACTGAAGCTTTCTTT.

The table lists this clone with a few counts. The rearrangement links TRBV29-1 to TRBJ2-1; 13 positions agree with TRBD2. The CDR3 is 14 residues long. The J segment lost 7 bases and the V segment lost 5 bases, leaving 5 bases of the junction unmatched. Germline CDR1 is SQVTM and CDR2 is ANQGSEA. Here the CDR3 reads CSVTGLAGVNEQFF. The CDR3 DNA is TGCAGCGTTACAGGACTAGCGGGGGTAAATGAGCAGTTCTTC.